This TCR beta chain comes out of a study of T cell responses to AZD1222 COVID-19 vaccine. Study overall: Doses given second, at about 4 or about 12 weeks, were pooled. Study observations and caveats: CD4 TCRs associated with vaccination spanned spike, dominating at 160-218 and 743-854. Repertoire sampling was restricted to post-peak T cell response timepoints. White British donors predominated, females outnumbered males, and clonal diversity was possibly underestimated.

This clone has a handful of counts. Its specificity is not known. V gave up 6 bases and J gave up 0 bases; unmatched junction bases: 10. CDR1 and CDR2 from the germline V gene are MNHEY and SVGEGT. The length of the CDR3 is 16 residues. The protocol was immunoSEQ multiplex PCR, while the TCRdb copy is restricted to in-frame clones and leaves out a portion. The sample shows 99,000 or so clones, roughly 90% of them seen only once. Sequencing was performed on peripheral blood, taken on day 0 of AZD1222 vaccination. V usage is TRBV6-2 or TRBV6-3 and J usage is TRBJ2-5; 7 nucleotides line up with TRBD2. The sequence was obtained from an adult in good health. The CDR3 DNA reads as TGTGCCAGCAGCCCCTCCTGGGGGGGGTACCAAGAGACCCAGTACTTC. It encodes CASSPSWGGYQETQYF.